This T cell receptor (beta chain) was recovered during a study of cytomegalovirus exposure and HLA in healthy donors. General observations from the study: Researchers reported in a later analysis that a missense DCLRE1C variant was tied to TCR beta V- and J-gene trimming. In vitro, a few CMV-associated chains proved specific for CMV antigens.

In its sample, this clone was seen a few times. Its antigen is as yet unknown. In the PCR, 60 Vbeta and 13 Jbeta primers were used. TCRdb keeps only in-frame clones here, not all; method: immunoSEQ multiplex PCR. The data show about 200,000 clones, approximately 82% seen once. Sequencing was done on a sample of PBMCs. The sequence was collected from a woman in her late teens or twenties in good health and CMV-seronegative.

CDR3 residues: CASNARGAGYGYTF. CDR3 sequence (DNA): TGTGCCAGCAACGCACGGGGGGCAGGCTATGGCTACACCTTC. This chain joins TRBV27 and TRBJ1-2, with TRBD1 as a possible D gene (6 bases). Trimming shortened V by 7 bases and J by 4 bases, and 16 bases separated the two germline ends. CDR1 is MNHEY, CDR2 SMNVEV, per germline (reference sequence). This CDR3 region has 14 residues.